This is a list of T cell receptor beta chains from one sample in a study of T-cell memory formation after mild COVID-19. Via MiXCR, TCRdb re-called the 5' RACE reads, giving one row per CDR3 protein. The sample carries under 400,000 distinct CDR3 sequences, under 25% recorded once. The sequenced sample consisted of PBMCs or a T cell subset sorted from them (not recorded which). These receptors were taken from an adult woman who had mild COVID-19 (a few samples of this study predate the infection). Cell type and time point are not known. Both conserved end residues are trimmed from each CDR3.

v_call	j_call	cdr3_aa
TRBV20-1	TRBJ2-5	SARYRAETQY
TRBV9	TRBJ2-3	ASSERGAGRDTQY
TRBV30	TRBJ1-6	AWTPKTPGHSPLH
TRBV6-2/TRBV6-3	TRBJ1-2	ASSERVYGYT
TRBV20-1	TRBJ2-7	SANLDSFGEQY
TRBV12-3/TRBV12-4	TRBJ2-6	ASSFMVGRPGRPPTRTGANVLT
TRBV5-1	TRBJ2-3	ASSSRDTRTDTQY
TRBV11-2	TRBJ2-7	ASSLAFAGPSYEQY
TRBV5-1	TRBJ2-3	ASSISGGRTDTQY
TRBV3-1	TRBJ1-2	ASSQVEVGYT
TRBV18	TRBJ2-7	ASSPVTGAEQY
TRBV3-1	TRBJ2-7	ASSQDPENEQY
TRBV3-1	TRBJ2-2	ASSRSGTSIGELF
TRBV12-3/TRBV12-4	TRBJ2-3	ASRTRLAGTSTDTQY
TRBV9	TRBJ2-7	ASSRGETYEQY
TRBV6-5	TRBJ2-1	ASRTTGAIYNEQF
TRBV25-1	TRBJ1-6	ASSETAGFVSPLH
TRBV27	TRBJ1-4	ASSLYTTNEKLF
TRBV3-1	TRBJ1-1	ASSPGPLTWGNTEAF
TRBV15	TRBJ1-6	ATSSGQFNSPLH
TRBV18	TRBJ2-3	ASSSGQADTQY
TRBV4-3	TRBJ2-1	ASSQGTRTPYNEQF
TRBV30	TRBJ2-1	AWRVSGGAAEQF
TRBV11-2	TRBJ2-3	ASSSLAGGSTDTQY
TRBV5-5	TRBJ1-4	ASSSGEEKLF
TRBV7-7	TRBJ2-3	ASSPGTGRATDTQY
TRBV7-9	TRBJ2-5	ASSLGRGREETQY
TRBV21-1	TRBJ1-2	ASSKEPPSGTGQDYT
TRBV18	TRBJ1-1	ASSTGAGPGF
TRBV7-9	TRBJ1-1	ASSRDGLNTEAF
TRBV5-1	TRBJ2-7	ASSLGTGGIYEQY
TRBV6-6	TRBJ2-3	ASSPDFYTDTQY
TRBV18	TRBJ2-7	ASSDGTSGSYEQY
TRBV4-2	TRBJ1-2	ASSPTETYGYT
TRBV12-3/TRBV12-4	TRBJ2-7	ASSLRGYEQY
TRBV18	TRBJ2-3	ASSPRRGDADTQY
TRBV5-6	TRBJ1-5	ASSLTGLGGNQPQH
TRBV7-3	TRBJ2-1	ASSYSLGNEQF
TRBV4-1	TRBJ2-7	ASSPPTVAGAYEQY
TRBV18	TRBJ2-7	ASSRDRSYEQY
TRBV12-3/TRBV12-4	TRBJ1-1	ASSVNREGAF
TRBV3-1	TRBJ2-1	ASSQERGAYNEQF
TRBV2	TRBJ2-2	ATSGTSGINTGELF
TRBV5-1	TRBJ1-2	ASSLDDRVDGYT
TRBV7-2	TRBJ2-3	ASSLARGGTGTQY
TRBV12-3/TRBV12-4	TRBJ2-1	ASSSGAGRTAYNEQF
TRBV3-1	TRBJ1-1	ASSQVRQGAGTEAF
TRBV19	TRBJ2-2	ASSIGTGGIVELF
TRBV6-5	TRBJ2-7	AVRTTGGSYEQY